The 9 T cell receptor beta chains listed next were all sequenced from one sample in a study of blood T cell repertoires in COVID-19. Assay used: immunoSEQ multiplex PCR; TCRdb lists only in-frame clones, some missing. The sample includes roughly 290,000 clones, about nine tenths of them seen just once. The sample was PBMCs or T cells enriched from blood (not recorded which). Every receptor here comes from a woman aged 40 to 50 who had recovered from COVID-19.

The genes are TRBV18 and TRBJ1-2; a possible D gene is TRBD1 (5 bases). The CDR3 loop spans 12 amino acids. Trimming pared 4 bases from V and 6 bases from J, leaving 9 bases between. Germline V gene data show CDR1 as KGHSH and CDR2 as LQKENI. The CDR3 loop reads CASSRGTDGYTF. CDR3 coding DNA: TGTGCCAGCTCACGCGGGACCGATGGCTACACCTTC.

This chain links TRBV5-4 with TRBJ2-7, with a possible D match to TRBD2 (6 bases). Looked up from germline, CDR1 is SGHNT and CDR2 is YYREEE (reference sequence). The CDR3 has 14 amino acids. V was clipped by 8 bases and J by 2 bases, with 17 bases between them. The CDR3 DNA is TGTGCCAGTAGCACCGGGACTCAACCCTACGAGCAGTACTTC. Translated, it gives CASSTGTQPYEQYF.

The chain combines TRBV7-2 with TRBJ1-2; 11 bases are shared with TRBD1. Germline loops: CDR1 SGHTA, CDR2 FQGNSA. With V trimmed by 1 base and J by 4 bases, 11 bases remained unmatched. The CDR3 length is 18 residues. The CDR3 DNA reads TGTGCCAGCAGCTTAGGGACAGGGGGCGAGCTGGGAACCTATGGCTACACCTTC. Encoded protein: CASSLGTGGELGTYGYTF.

The chain joins TRBV4-3 to TRBJ1-6; TRBD1 aligns across 7 bases. Germline V gene data show CDR1 as LGHNA and CDR2 as YSLEER. The CDR3 consists of 15 residues. V shed 0 bases and J 9 bases; nucleotides not matched to a gene: 5. The CDR3 region is CASSQDSDRASPLHF. The CDR3 region has the DNA TGCGCCAGCAGCCAAGATTCCGACAGGGCTTCACCCCTCCACTTT.

This clone was recorded once. The chain links TRBV12-5 to TRBJ2-1, with 11 bases lining up with TRBD2. Germline V gene data show CDR1 as LGHNT and CDR2 as FRNRAP. CDR3 size: 17 residues. V dropped 2 bases and J dropped 7; count of bases not matched to a gene: 10. The CDR3 is CASGLIRPSGGPNEQFF. In DNA, the CDR3 is TGTGCTAGTGGTTTGATCCGCCCTAGCGGGGGGCCTAATGAGCAGTTCTTC. The variable domain in full, completed from reference TRBV12-5 and TRBJ2-1, reads DARVTQTPRHKVTEMGQEVTMRCQPILGHNTVFWYRQTMMQGLELLAYFRNRAPLDDSGMPKDRFSAEMPDATLATLKIQPSEPRDSAVYFCASGLIRPSGGPNEQFFGPGTRLTVL.

This clone was seen more than once but under ten times. V is TRBV7-2 and J is TRBJ1-5; 8 bases line up with TRBD1. Trimming took 3 bases from V and 5 from J; bases not matched to a gene: 6. From germline, CDR1 is SGHTA and CDR2 FQGNSA. CDR3 length: 15 residues. The CDR3 sequence: CASSFQGQGYQPQHF. The CDR3 bases are TGTGCCAGCAGCTTTCAAGGACAGGGTTATCAGCCCCAGCATTTT.

CDR3 in DNA: TGTGCCAGCAGGCAGACCGGGACAGGGGAAGGAAACACCATATATTTT. Translated, it gives CASRQTGTGEGNTIYF. V gene TRBV27 combines with J gene TRBJ1-3; 10 nucleotides align to TRBD1. The length of the CDR3 is 16 residues. After removal of 6 bases from V and 4 bases from J, the junction contained 9 bases not matched to a gene. CDR1 is MNHEY, CDR2 SMNVEV, per germline (reference sequence).

This clone has more than one count but fewer than ten. CDR3 in DNA: TGTGCCAGCTCACAACTACAGGGGGCCACAGATACGCAGTATTTT. Translation gives CASSQLQGATDTQYF. This chain uses TRBV18 with TRBJ2-3; 9 bases fit TRBD1. The V gene end was trimmed by 4 bases and the J gene end by 2 bases; junction bases not matched to a gene: 4. Germline loops: CDR1 KGHSH, CDR2 LQKENI. The CDR3 sequence is 15 residues long.

This chain uses TRBV21-1 with TRBJ2-1; the table names TRBD1, a call not compared with the DNA. TRBV21-1 is shown as a pseudogene. The CDR3 has 13 residues. Here the CDR3 DNA reads TGTGCCAGCAGCATCCCAGGGTACCATGAGCAGTTCTTC. This translates into CASSIPGYHEQFF.